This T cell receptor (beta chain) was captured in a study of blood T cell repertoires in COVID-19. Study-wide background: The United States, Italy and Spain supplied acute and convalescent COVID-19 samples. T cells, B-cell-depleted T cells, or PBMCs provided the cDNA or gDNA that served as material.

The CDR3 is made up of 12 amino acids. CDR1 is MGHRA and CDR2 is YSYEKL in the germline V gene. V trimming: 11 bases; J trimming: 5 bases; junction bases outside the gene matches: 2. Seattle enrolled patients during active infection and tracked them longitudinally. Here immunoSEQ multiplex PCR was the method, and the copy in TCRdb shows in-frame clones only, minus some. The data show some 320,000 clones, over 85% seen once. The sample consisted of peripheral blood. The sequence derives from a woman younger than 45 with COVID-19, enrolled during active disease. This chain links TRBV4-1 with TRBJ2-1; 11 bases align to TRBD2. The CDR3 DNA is TGCGCCTCGGGACTAGCGGACAATGAGCAGTTCTTC. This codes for CASGLADNEQFF.